This T cell receptor beta chain was sequenced for a study of early T cells in non-severe SARS-CoV-2 infection. Study-wide context: Bulk RNA isolated from unsorted whole blood underwent sequencing; chains were not paired.

Attachment of unique molecular identifiers was made to individual cDNA molecules. TCRdb used MiXCR to reprocess the 5' RACE reads, holding one entry per CDR3 protein. The table has approximately 120,000 distinct CDR3 sequences, about 15% seen once; the top ten hold just over 20%. Between the trimmed V and J ends, which lost 2 bases and 8 bases, there was a span of 9 bases. The germline CDR1 and CDR2 sequences are LGHDT and YNNKEL (reference sequence). This CDR3 is 12 amino acids long. Sequencing was done on a sample of whole blood. The TCR comes from an adult who was a healthcare worker with PCR-confirmed SARS-CoV-2 infection or an uninfected control (not recorded which). The chain couples TRBV3-1 to TRBJ1-1; unclear D gene. The CDR3 nucleotides are TGTGCCAGCAGCCAATCCATTCAGGAAGCTTTCTTT. Translating it yields CASSQSIQEAFF.